The subject of this entry is one T cell receptor beta chain. Its antigen remains unknown. The data are from a study of regulatory T cells in long-lasting Graves disease. Study-wide points: TRBV28, TRBJ1-2 and TRBJ2-5 were favored in persistent disease. Whereas new patients shared 966 public clonotypes, persistent patients shared more, at about 2,700.

This CDR3 comprises 15 residues. The trim removed 2 bases at V and 4 bases at J, leaving 1 base unmatched. The germline CDR1 and CDR2 sequences are SGHDN and FVKESK. The authors built TCR beta libraries using iRepertoire HTBI primers and Arm-PCR of CDR3 regions. Each CDR3 protein is one row after TCRdb ran MiXCR on the multiplex PCR reads. Of roughly 380,000 distinct CDR3 sequences listed, roughly 15% are singletons. Time point specified: newly diagnosed GD, antithyroid drugs for less than 3 months. Construction of the TCR library relied on RNA isolated from PBMCs. Clinicians diagnosed Graves' disease using American Thyroid Association guidelines. Roughly 10 milliliters of peripheral blood were drawn into EDTA tubes.

The clonotype comes from a female donor with Graves disease. This rearrangement joins TRBV14 to TRBJ2-2; 10 nucleotides agree with TRBD2. The input for sequencing was peripheral blood mononuclear cells (PBMCs), taken at new diagnosis, from a patient treated with antithyroid drugs. CDR3 coding DNA: TGTGCCAGCAGCCAACTAGCGGGAGTCACCGGGGAGCTGTTTTTT. Translated, it gives CASSQLAGVTGELFF.